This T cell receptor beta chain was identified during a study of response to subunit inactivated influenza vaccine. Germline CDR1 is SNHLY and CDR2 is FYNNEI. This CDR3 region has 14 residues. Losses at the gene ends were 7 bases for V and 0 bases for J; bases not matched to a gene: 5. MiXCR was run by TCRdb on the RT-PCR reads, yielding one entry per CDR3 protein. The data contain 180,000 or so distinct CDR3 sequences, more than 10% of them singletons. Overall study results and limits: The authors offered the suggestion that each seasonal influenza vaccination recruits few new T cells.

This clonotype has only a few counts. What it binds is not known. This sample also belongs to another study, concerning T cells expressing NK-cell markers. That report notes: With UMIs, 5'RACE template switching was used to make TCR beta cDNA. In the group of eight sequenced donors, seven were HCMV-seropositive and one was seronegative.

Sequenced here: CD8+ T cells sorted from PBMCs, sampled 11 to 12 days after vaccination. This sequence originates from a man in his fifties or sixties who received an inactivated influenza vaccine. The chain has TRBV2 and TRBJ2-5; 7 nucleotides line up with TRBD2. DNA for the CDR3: TGTGCCAGCACCCCACGGGAGGACCAAGAGACCCAGTACTTC. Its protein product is CASTPREDQETQYF. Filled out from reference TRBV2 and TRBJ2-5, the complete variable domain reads EPEVTQTPSHQVTQMGQEVILRCVPISNHLYFYWYRQILGQKVEFLVSFYNNEISEKSEIFDDQFSVERPDGSNFTLKIRSTKLEDSAMYFCASTPREDQETQYFGPGTRLLVL.